Each of the 20 T cell receptor beta chains below was sequenced from the same sample in a study of beta chain features in type 1 diabetes. Investigators reverse transcribed all isolated RNA, so they sequenced expressed TCRB transcripts. Clones were sequenced by immunoSEQ multiplex PCR, and TCRdb holds only the in-frame ones, with some missing. This table holds about 390,000 clones, 9.6% found once. Points from the study as a whole: People with Type 1 diabetes carried modestly yet significantly shorter TCRB CDR3s in all four CD4+ subsets.

Their specific antigens are unknown. The sample comprised central memory CD4+ T cells from blood. The receptors shown here come from a young man with type 1 diabetes.

The chain employs TRBV5-4 and TRBJ2-7, with 7 bases fitting TRBD2. The germline gives CDR1 SGHNT, CDR2 YYREEE (reference sequence). The CDR3 contains 15 residues. V lost 4 bases to trimming and J lost 3 bases; unmatched junction nucleotides: 10. CDR3 in DNA: TGTGCCAGCAGCGCTGGGCTAGCGGACCTCTACGAGCAGTACTTC. The encoded protein is CASSAGLADLYEQYF.

V gene TRBV7-2 combines with J gene TRBJ2-3, with TRBD2 matching over 8 bases. The CDR3 contains 16 residues. Germline assignment: CDR1 SGHTA and CDR2 FQGNSA. V shed 5 bases and J 6 bases; nucleotides not matched to a gene: 13. CDR3 nucleotide sequence: TGTGCCAGCAGCGCCCAGAGGAGCGGGAGAGGGGATACGCAGTATTTT. As protein: CASSAQRSGRGDTQYF.

V gene TRBV16 combines with J gene TRBJ2-2; 7 bases are shared with TRBD1. After removal of 4 bases from V and 7 bases from J, the junction contained 6 bases not matched to a gene. The CDR3 loop spans 14 amino acids. CDR1 is KGHSY, CDR2 FQNENV, per germline. The CDR3 reads CASSPYRGGGELFF. The DNA of the CDR3 is TGTGCCAGCAGCCCGTACAGGGGCGGCGGGGAGCTGTTTTTT.

The chain joins TRBV5-4 to TRBJ2-5; D is uncertain. With 4 bases removed from V and 4 bases from J, the gap between germline ends came to 20 bases. The CDR3 is 16 residues long. Germline loops: CDR1 SGHNT, CDR2 YYREEE (reference sequence). CDR3: CASSPPVFERLETQYF. The CDR3 region has the DNA TGTGCCAGCAGCCCCCCTGTTTTCGAGAGGCTAGAGACCCAGTACTTC.

Ten or more counts support this clone. This chain links TRBV10-3 with TRBJ2-3, with 7 positions matching TRBD2. Germline V CDR1 and CDR2: ENHRY, SYGVKD. The CDR3 is made up of 14 amino acids. V dropped 4 bases and J dropped 6; count of bases not matched to a gene: 7. This CDR3 is CAISGGGAGDTQYF. CDR3 coding DNA: TGTGCCATCAGTGGCGGGGGAGCAGGTGATACGCAGTATTTT.

This clone was seen a handful of times. The gene calls are TRBV7-6 and TRBJ2-5; D may be TRBD1 or TRBD2 (5 bases each). Trimming cost V 5 bases and J 5 bases, with 12 bases left between them. In germline, CDR1 is SGHVS, CDR2 FNYEAQ. The CDR3 length is 13 residues. The chain's CDR3 is CASSRRGAETQYF. The CDR3, as DNA: TGTGCCAGCAGCCGTCGAGGGGCCGAGACCCAGTACTTC.

This clone was counted only a few times. The chain recombines TRBV7-2 with TRBJ2-5, with TRBD1 matching 10 bases. Trimming cost V 5 bases and J 1 base; bases outside gene matches: 4. CDR3 length equals 15 residues. Germline-derived CDR1 and CDR2 are SGHTA and FQGNSA. The CDR3 bases are TGTGCCAGCAGCATCAGACAGGGGGCCCAAGAGACCCAGTACTTC. This translates into CASSIRQGAQETQYF.

The chain recombines TRBV7-2 with TRBJ2-7, with 9 nucleotides matching TRBD1. Per the germline V gene, CDR1 is SGHTA and CDR2 is FQGNSA. The junction had 0 bases not matched to a gene; V was cut back by 3 bases and J by 6 bases. The CDR3 covers 12 residues. The CDR3 DNA sequence: TGTGCCAGCAGCTTGGACAGGGGCGAGCAGTACTTC. This translates into CASSLDRGEQYF.

The gene calls are TRBV19 and TRBJ2-1; the D call may be TRBD1 or TRBD2 (5 bases each). This CDR3 comprises 14 residues. The V gene's germline CDR1 is LNHDA and CDR2 SQIVND (reference sequence). The V end was cut by 4 bases, the J end by 8 bases, with 15 bases between. The CDR3 DNA reads TGTGCCAGTAGTAGAAGGGACCGCGCGGATGAGCAGTTCTTC. Translated: CASSRRDRADEQFF.

This clone was found a few times. The junction and the germline gene differ at one end; a read error may be behind it. J is TRBJ2-3 and V is TRBV6-1, with 9 bases lining up with TRBD1. The CDR3 runs to 16 residues. Per germline, CDR1 MNHNS and CDR2 SASEGT. The CDR3 sequence is CAISEEGTGYTDTQYF. In DNA form, the CDR3 reads TGTGCCATCAGTGAAGAAGGGACAGGGTACACAGATACGCAGTATTTT.

In its sample, this clone was seen a few times. This chain connects TRBV28 to TRBJ2-3; 12 positions match TRBD2. The CDR3 is 19 amino acids. Germline-derived CDR1 and CDR2 are MDHEN and SYDVKM. Trimming at V came to 6 bases and at J to 1 base, leaving 14 bases not matched to a gene. The CDR3 DNA sequence: TGTGCCAGCAGCCAGCTAGCGGGAGGGCCGGGATTTGGCACAGATACGCAGTATTTT. Residues: CASSQLAGGPGFGTDTQYF.

This clone was counted ten times or more. The V gene is TRBV5-1, the J gene TRBJ2-2; D perhaps matches TRBD1 (6 bases). CDR3 length: 15 amino acids. V lost 4 bases to trimming and J lost 2 bases, with 12 bases between them. Germline CDR1 is SGHRS and CDR2 is YFSETQ. The chain's CDR3 is CASSTDRTNTGELFF. The CDR3 region has the DNA TGCGCCAGCAGCACGGACAGAACCAACACCGGGGAGCTGTTTTTT. Variable domain in full (rest from reference TRBV5-1 and TRBJ2-2): KAGVTQTPRYLIKTRGQQVTLSCSPISGHRSVSWYQQTPGQGLQFLFEYFSETQRNKGNFPGRFSGRQFSNSRSEMNVSTLELGDSALYLCASSTDRTNTGELFFGEGSRLTVL.

The CDR3 DNA follows: TGTGCCAGCGCGGAGGCGGGATGGTCCTACGAGCAGTACTTC. The encoded protein is CASAEAGWSYEQYF. The chain carries TRBV10-3 and TRBJ2-7, with a tentative D call TRBD2 (6 bases). Trimming cost V 10 bases and J 1 base, with 17 bases left between them. The length of the CDR3 is 14 residues. The germline V gene has CDR1 ENHRY and CDR2 SYGVKD.

A remark on this clone: A read error may explain this, as a much larger clone is one base away. The sample has other DNA sequences that encode this CDR3 too. J is TRBJ1-2 and V is TRBV7-2; TRBD1 is a possible D gene (5 bases). The V gene's germline CDR1 is SGHTA and CDR2 FQGNSA. Trimming took 1 base from V and 7 from J, leaving 7 bases between them. The CDR3 has 12 residues. The CDR3 is CASSLERGGYTF. The CDR3 bases are TGTGCCAGCAGCTTAGAGAGGGGTGGCTACACCTTC.

This clone was seen a handful of times. CDR3 DNA: TGTGCCAGCAGCTTAGCAGGCTCCAATCAGCCCCAGCATTTT. As protein: CASSLAGSNQPQHF. The genes are TRBV7-2 and TRBJ1-5; D is undetermined. The CDR3 extends over 14 amino acids. From germline, CDR1 is SGHTA and CDR2 FQGNSA. Trimming shortened V by 0 bases and J by 3 bases, and 6 bases separated the two germline ends.

This clone was seen ten or more times. The chain employs TRBV2 and TRBJ1-2; TRBD1 is a possible D gene (5 bases). The V gene lost 7 bases and the J gene lost 6 bases, with 12 bases spanning the gap. Germline CDR1 SNHLY, CDR2 FYNNEI. The length of the CDR3 is 12 residues. CDR3 bases: TGTGCCAGCACGCGGGACGGTGATGGCTACACCTTC. This translates into CASTRDGDGYTF.

This clone is termed medium-sized (0.01 to 0.1%). The gene calls are TRBV5-4 and TRBJ2-3; D gene ambiguous. Trimming removed 0 bases from V and 0 bases from J, with 5 bases in between. Germline V gene data show CDR1 as SGHNT and CDR2 as YYREEE (reference sequence). The CDR3 length is 14 residues. CDR3: CASSLARSTDTQYF. The DNA for the CDR3 is TGTGCCAGCAGCTTGGCCCGGAGCACAGATACGCAGTATTTT.

This clone was observed at least ten times. The chain has TRBV19 and TRBJ2-2; TRBD2 matches at 13 bases. The germline V gene encodes CDR1 LNHDA and CDR2 SQIVND (reference sequence). V lost 4 bases to trimming and J lost 6 bases; unmatched junction nucleotides: 8. This CDR3 has 17 residues. DNA for the CDR3: TGTGCCAGTAGTAAGGGACTAGCGGGACTTGTCGCCGGGGAGCTGTTTTTT. Amino acids: CASSKGLAGLVAGELFF.

The sample holds many counts of this clone. The J gene is TRBJ2-1, the V gene TRBV6-5, with TRBD2 as a possible D gene (6 bases). Germline V gene lookup returns CDR1 MNHEY and CDR2 SVGAGI. The CDR3 is 15 amino acids. V lost 5 bases, J lost 4 bases, and 15 bases lay in between. The CDR3 DNA follows: TGTGCCAGCAGTCAGAACTCCGGGGGATACAATGAGCAGTTCTTC. The encoded protein is CASSQNSGGYNEQFF.

The rearrangement joins TRBV18 to TRBJ2-5; D gene unclear. The J call is uncertain, as TRBJ2-7 better fits the DNA end. The CDR3 extends over 13 amino acids. Germline V gene sequence: CDR1 KGHSH, CDR2 LQKENI. CDR3 residues: CASSRSDGYEQYF. CDR3 coding DNA: TGTGCCAGCTCACGTTCGGACGGCTACGAGCAGTACTTC.